These 17 T cell receptor beta chains were all obtained from the same sample, sequenced in a study of regulatory T cells in long-lasting Graves disease. The authors built TCR beta libraries using iRepertoire HTBI primers and Arm-PCR of CDR3 regions. MiXCR, applied by TCRdb to the multiplex PCR reads, yields one record per CDR3 protein. The repertoire consists of about 460,000 distinct CDR3 sequences, with approximately 14% occurring once and the leading ten covering roughly 18%. Indicated time point: newly diagnosed GD, antithyroid drugs for less than 3 months. RNA isolated from PBMCs was used to make the TCR library. Another study also made use of these data, one on T cells in Graves' hyperthyroidism and ophthalmopathy.

The sample was peripheral blood mononuclear cells (PBMCs), taken at new diagnosis, from a patient treated with antithyroid drugs. The receptor source for this set is a woman aged 50 to 65 with Graves disease.

This clonotype was recorded at least ten times. CDR3 loop: CASSSLTSGSPYEQYF. The CDR3 DNA reads TGTGCCAGCAGCAGCCTTACTAGCGGGAGCCCCTACGAGCAGTACTTC. The J gene is TRBJ2-7, the V gene TRBV7-9; 11 nucleotides align to TRBD2. V dropped 5 bases and J dropped 2; count of bases not matched to a gene: 8. From germline, CDR1 is SEHNR and CDR2 FQNEAQ (reference sequence). This CDR3 has 16 residues.

This clonotype was picked up many times. V gene TRBV5-8 combines with J gene TRBJ1-5; 9 bases agree with TRBD1. CDR1 and CDR2 from the germline V gene are SGHTS and YDEGEE. J was trimmed by 2 bases and V by 0 bases; bases with no gene match: 6. The CDR3 is made up of 17 amino acids. The CDR3 DNA reads as TGTGCCAGCAGCTTGGCGACAGGGGGGGAAGGCAATCAGCCCCAGCATTTT. Amino acids: CASSLATGGEGNQPQHF.

The chain uses TRBV19 and TRBJ1-1, with a tentative D call TRBD1 (6 bases). CDR3 length: 14 amino acids. The V gene lost 4 bases and the J gene lost 0 bases, with 9 bases spanning the gap. Germline V gene data show CDR1 as LNHDA and CDR2 as SQIVND (reference sequence). The CDR3 DNA reads TGTGCCAGTAGTAGACAGGACATGAACACTGAAGCTTTCTTT. Translation gives CASSRQDMNTEAFF.

Worth noting for this clonotype: This clone may be a read error of a much larger clone one base away. CDR3 residues: CASSALGQGTGGLFF. CDR3 nucleotides: TGTGCCAGCAGTGCCCTGGGACAGGGGACCGGGGGGCTGTTTTTT. This chain links TRBV2 with TRBJ2-2; 10 nucleotides align to TRBD1. From germline, CDR1 is SNHLY and CDR2 FYNNEI. This CDR3 contains 15 residues.

There are a few counts of this clonotype. The J gene is TRBJ2-2, the V gene TRBV18; D is possibly TRBD1 (5 bases). Trimming cost V 3 bases and J 0 bases, with 11 bases left between them. The CDR3 consists of 16 residues. CDR1 and CDR2 (germline): KGHSH, LQKENI. The CDR3 nucleotides read TGTGCCAGCTCACCGCAGGGCGTTACGAACACCGGGGAGCTGTTTTTT. Residues: CASSPQGVTNTGELFF.

The rearrangement joins TRBV5-4 to TRBJ2-5; TRBD2 matches 15 bases. Germline CDR1 and CDR2: SGHNT and YYREEE (reference sequence). The CDR3 runs 17 residues. Unmatched junction bases numbered 8, after V lost 4 bases and J lost 4 bases. CDR3 loop: CASSPGTSGRQGETQYF. Written as DNA, the CDR3 is TGTGCCAGCAGCCCCGGGACTAGCGGGAGGCAGGGAGAGACCCAGTACTTC.

The table lists this clonotype with many counts. The rearrangement joins TRBV6-1 to TRBJ2-1; D might be TRBD1 or TRBD2, each matching 5 bases. This CDR3 has 12 residues. Germline V gene sequence: CDR1 MNHNS, CDR2 SASEGT. V was trimmed by 0 bases and J by 15 bases, leaving 12 bases between them. CDR3 nucleotide sequence: TGTGCCAGCAGTGAAGCGGGGGTTAGAAGGTTCTTC. This codes for CASSEAGVRRFF.

V and J are TRBV6-5 and TRBJ1-4, with unresolved D. Germline V lookup: CDR1 MNHEY, CDR2 SVGAGI. The CDR3 has 13 residues. V was pared by 1 base and J by 5 bases, with 5 bases between. The CDR3 DNA is TGTGCCAGCAGTTACTTCGAAAATGAAAAACTGTTTTTT. Amino acid sequence: CASSYFENEKLFF.

This clonotype was found many times. The genes are TRBV30 and TRBJ2-7; 9 positions match TRBD1. V was pared by 0 bases and J by 6 bases, with 3 bases of the junction left unmatched. This CDR3 contains 13 residues. Germline-derived CDR1 and CDR2 are GTSNPN and SVGIG (reference sequence). The CDR3 protein is CAWSVGTGTEQYF. CDR3 DNA sequence: TGTGCCTGGAGTGTAGGGACAGGGACCGAGCAGTACTTC.

The CDR3 nucleotides are TGCGCCAGCAGCTTGGTGCCAGGGGTAATTTACAATGAGCAGTTCTTC. Translating it yields CASSLVPGVIYNEQFF. This chain links TRBV5-1 with TRBJ2-1; D may be TRBD1 (6 bases). Trimming shortened V by 0 bases and J by 4 bases, and 14 bases separated the two germline ends. Germline CDR1 and CDR2: SGHRS and YFSETQ. The CDR3 spans 16 residues.

This clonotype showed up many times. V gene TRBV18 combines with J gene TRBJ2-7, with D possibly being TRBD1 (6 bases). V lost 0 bases to trimming and J lost 2 bases, with 8 bases between them. Germline V lookup: CDR1 KGHSH, CDR2 LQKENI. The CDR3 totals 14 residues. The CDR3: CASSPPAGAYEQYF. CDR3 DNA sequence: TGTGCCAGCTCACCACCGGCAGGGGCCTACGAGCAGTACTTC.

The V gene is TRBV7-9, the J gene TRBJ2-7; 7 bases match TRBD1. CDR3 size: 16 residues. The trim removed 4 bases at V and 5 bases at J, leaving 14 bases unmatched. CDR1 and CDR2 (germline): SEHNR, FQNEAQ (reference sequence). CDR3 DNA sequence: TGTGCCAGCAGCTCCCCCATGACAGGGATGACGGACGAGCAGTACTTC. Translation: CASSSPMTGMTDEQYF.

This clonotype has ten or more counts. V is TRBV6-2 or TRBV6-3 and J is TRBJ2-7; TRBD2 matches at 7 bases. Trimming at V came to 3 bases and at J to 2 bases, leaving 7 bases not matched to a gene. The CDR3 totals 15 residues. Germline-derived CDR1 and CDR2 are MNHEY and SVGEGT. The CDR3 DNA reads TGTGCCAGCAGTTATTTACTAGCGCTTGCCTACGAGCAGTACTTC. This gives the protein CASSYLLALAYEQYF.

In this sample, this clonotype turned up many times. This chain links TRBV5-1 with TRBJ2-5; D tentatively reads TRBD1 or TRBD2 (5 bases each). V shed 4 bases and J shed 5 bases, with 6 bases lying between them. Per the germline V gene, CDR1 is SGHRS and CDR2 is YFSETQ. This CDR3 region has 11 residues. As DNA, the CDR3 is TGCGCCAGCAGCGGGGACGAGACCCAGTACTTC. It codes for CASSGDETQYF.

This clonotype was found many times. The chain is built from TRBV6-5 and TRBJ1-2; weak D call: TRBD1 (6 bases). This CDR3 spans 15 amino acids. The V and J ends lost 4 bases and 8 bases respectively, with 20 bases between them. Germline CDR1 reads MNHEY; CDR2 reads SVGAGI. The CDR3 bases are TGTGCCAGCAGTTCCTTGGACAGTCGTAGAAGGGGCTACACCTTC. It is translated as CASSSLDSRRRGYTF.

At least ten counts were recorded for this clonotype. The gene calls are TRBV6-5 and TRBJ2-3; no clear D gene. V gave up 2 bases and J gave up 2 bases, with 8 bases separating them. The CDR3 covers 14 residues. Germline V lookup: CDR1 MNHEY, CDR2 SVGAGI. The chain's CDR3 is CASSYLADTDTQYF. As DNA, the CDR3 is TGTGCCAGCAGTTACCTTGCGGACACAGATACGCAGTATTTT.

There are many counts of this clonotype. This sequence joins TRBV9 and TRBJ2-7, with a tentative D call TRBD2 (6 bases). CDR1 SGDLS and CDR2 YYNGEE come from the germline V gene. The CDR3 sequence is 15 residues long. Trimming shortened V by 0 bases and J by 2 bases, and 12 bases separated the two germline ends. For the CDR3, the DNA is TGTGCCAGCAGCGTAGTGGCTAGCGACACCTACGAGCAGTACTTC. Translation: CASSVVASDTYEQYF.